The clone carrying this T cell receptor beta chain came up a few times. The antigen is unknown. The PCR used 60 Vbeta and 13 Jbeta primers. The data were produced by immunoSEQ multiplex PCR, yet TCRdb's version contains in-frame clones alone and is incomplete. The sample contains 170,000 or so clones, roughly 79% of which appear only once. This record belongs to a study of cytomegalovirus exposure and HLA in healthy donors. The V segment lost 4 bases and the J segment 7 bases; nucleotides outside the gene matches: 6. The germline V gene has CDR1 MDHEN and CDR2 SYDVKM. CDR3 length: 14 residues. Study results and caveats: Because they were indistinguishable, some V segments, including TRBV6-2 and TRBV6-3, were excluded. Reportedly, HLA-A and HLA-B alleles of most subjects were accurately predicted from TCR beta.

Sequencing was carried out using PBMCs. The origin of this receptor is a male donor in good health and CMV-seronegative. V is TRBV28 and J is TRBJ1-5; TRBD1 aligns across 8 bases. The CDR3 region is CASSSWTGTQPQHF. CDR3 sequence (DNA): TGTGCCAGCAGTTCATGGACAGGGACGCAGCCCCAGCATTTT. Full variable domain (outside the CDR3, taken from reference TRBV28 and TRBJ1-5): DVKVTQSSRYLVKRTGEKVFLECVQDMDHENMFWYRQDPGLGLRLIYFSYDVKMKEKGDIPEGYSVSREKKERFSLILESASTNQTSMYLCASSSWTGTQPQHFGDGTRLSIL.